Following are 14 T cell receptor beta chains from one sample sequenced in a study of OX40 agonist ivuxolimab in advanced cancers. The data were produced by immunoSEQ multiplex PCR, yet TCRdb's version contains in-frame clones alone and is incomplete. Counted here are about 12,000 clones, 80% occurring once; the ten biggest clones make up more than 20%. Source: CD4+ or CD8+ T cells sorted from blood, taken in a trial of the OX40 agonist ivuxolimab. All receptors derive from an adult with an advanced solid tumor such as melanoma, head and neck, liver or kidney cancer.

V and J are TRBV7-6 and TRBJ2-6, with D tentatively TRBD2 (5 bases). The germline V and J ends were trimmed by 1 base and 0 bases, with 19 bases remaining between them. The CDR3 loop spans 20 amino acids. Germline V gene lookup returns CDR1 SGHVS and CDR2 FNYEAQ. The CDR3 region has the DNA TGTGCCAGCAGCTTAGTTGAATTAGCTCGGACTTACTCTGGGGCCAACGTCCTGACTTTC. This encodes CASSLVELARTYSGANVLTF.

The V and J genes are TRBV7-8 and TRBJ2-7, with TRBD2 as a possible D gene (5 bases). The germline V gene has CDR1 SGHVS and CDR2 FQNEAQ. Between the trimmed V and J ends, which lost 1 base and 3 bases, there was a span of 7 bases. The CDR3 is made up of 13 amino acids. The CDR3 DNA sequence: TGTGCCAGCAGCTTAGGAGGACTCTACGAGCAGTACTTC. It yields the protein CASSLGGLYEQYF.

The chain uses TRBV5-5 and TRBJ1-5, with TRBD1 matching 7 bases. Per the germline V gene, CDR1 is SGHKS and CDR2 is YYEKEE (reference sequence). CDR3 length: 14 residues. The trim removed 2 bases at V and 4 bases at J, leaving 3 bases unmatched. CDR3 amino acids: CASSFNRGNQPQHF. Here the CDR3 DNA reads TGTGCCAGCAGCTTCAACAGGGGTAATCAGCCCCAGCATTTT.

V is TRBV19 and J is TRBJ1-5, with TRBD1 as a possible D gene (5 bases). The CDR3 extends over 15 amino acids. The V gene lost 5 bases and the J gene lost 0 bases, with 11 bases spanning the gap. CDR1 and CDR2 (germline): LNHDA, SQIVND (reference sequence). CDR3 coding DNA: TGTGCCAGTAGTTGGCAGGGAGATAGCAATCAGCCCCAGCATTTT. This encodes CASSWQGDSNQPQHF.

This clone was seen only once. This CDR3 reads CASSDIPGRDTEAFF. CDR3 bases: TGCGCCAGCAGTGATATCCCAGGGAGGGACACTGAAGCTTTCTTT. The rearrangement joins TRBV10-1 to TRBJ1-1, with a possible D match to TRBD1 (5 bases). The CDR3 has 15 residues. Germline CDR1 is WNHNN and CDR2 is SYGVQD (reference sequence). Trimming left V 3 bases short and J 3 bases short, with 14 bases between.

This clone has more than one count but fewer than ten. One end of the junction is discordant with germline, which a read error may explain. V and J are TRBV29-1 and TRBJ2-2; 12 bases map to TRBD2. Germline V gene data show CDR1 as SQVTM and CDR2 as ANQGSEA. CDR3 length equals 14 residues. As DNA, the CDR3 is TGCAGCGTTGGACTAGCGGGAGAACACCGGGGAGCTGTTTTT. This translates into CSVGLAGEHRGAVF.

This chain links TRBV5-8 with TRBJ1-1; the D gene is possibly TRBD1 (5 bases). The germline V and J ends were trimmed by 3 bases and 0 bases, with 12 bases remaining between them. The V gene's germline CDR1 is SGHTS and CDR2 YDEGEE. This CDR3 contains 15 residues. CDR3 sequence (DNA): TGTGCCAGCAGCTCGGGACCGCCCGTGAACACTGAAGCTTTCTTT. Protein: CASSSGPPVNTEAFF.

V usage is TRBV7-9 and J usage is TRBJ2-1; the D is unclear. V lost 5 bases, J lost 8 bases, and 13 bases lay in between. The CDR3 length is 13 residues. CDR1 is SEHNR and CDR2 is FQNEAQ in the germline V gene (reference sequence). The CDR3 loop is CASSPSGTDEQFF. The CDR3 nucleotides read TGTGCCAGCAGCCCGTCTGGAACAGATGAGCAGTTCTTC.

The chain employs TRBV19 and TRBJ1-3; TRBD1 aligns across 7 bases. There are 13 residues in the CDR3. V dropped 9 bases and J dropped 0; count of bases not matched to a gene: 2. Germline V gives CDR1 LNHDA, CDR2 SQIVND (reference sequence). CDR3: CASGQDSGNTIYF. CDR3 nucleotide sequence: TGTGCCAGCGGACAGGACTCTGGAAACACCATATATTTT.

V usage is TRBV29-1 and J usage is TRBJ2-7, with 8 bases matching TRBD2. V trimming: 4 bases; J trimming: 2 bases; junction bases outside the gene matches: 1. CDR3 length equals 12 residues. Germline CDR1 SQVTM, CDR2 ANQGSEA. In DNA, the CDR3 is TGCAGCGTTGGAGCGGGAGCCTACGAGCAGTACTTC. This gives the protein CSVGAGAYEQYF.

About this clone itself: A far bigger clonotype differs at one base, so this is likely a read error. The chain employs TRBV5-4 and TRBJ1-2; D gene ambiguous. Trimming removed 0 bases at V and 7 bases at J, with 10 bases between. The CDR3 covers 13 residues. The germline CDR1 and CDR2 sequences are SGHNT and YYREEE (reference sequence). The CDR3 DNA is TGTGCCAGCAGCTTGGGGGCGGTGACTGGCTACACCTTC. Protein product: CASSLGAVTGYTF.

V is TRBV6-4 and J is TRBJ1-2; D not resolved. The CDR3 is 14 residues long. Deletions cut 0 bases from V and 8 bases from J, with 13 bases between. CDR1 is MRHNA and CDR2 is SNTAGT in the germline V gene. In nucleotides, the CDR3 is TGTGCCAGCAGTGACTCAGACGGCTCTTCAGGCTACACCTTC. It translates to CASSDSDGSSGYTF.

V is TRBV7-2 and J is TRBJ1-2; D gene ambiguous. This CDR3 comprises 10 residues. Germline V lookup: CDR1 SGHTA, CDR2 FQGNSA. Trimming stripped 10 bases from V and 8 bases from J, with 11 bases between. DNA of the CDR3: TGTGCCATCGCCGAAGGAGGCTACACCTTC. Protein sequence: CAIAEGGYTF.

This clone was detected once. This chain uses TRBV29-1 with TRBJ1-2; 9 bases are a match to TRBD1. Germline trimming cut 0 bases from V and 4 bases from J; bases unmatched to any gene: 9. The CDR3 runs to 16 residues. Looked up from germline, CDR1 is SQVTM and CDR2 is ANQGSEA. The CDR3 DNA reads as TGCAGCGTTGAAGATCACAGGGGGCGCATATCCTATGGCTACACCTTC. Translation gives CSVEDHRGRISYGYTF.